This TCR beta chain was recovered during a study of blood T cell repertoires in COVID-19. Study information: From the United States, Italy and Spain came samples of acute and convalescent COVID-19. T cells, B-cell-depleted T cells, or PBMCs provided the cDNA or gDNA that served as material.

Under the authors' procedure: It was from reference gene primer amplification that nucleated cell counts were estimated. TCRdb's copy holds only in-frame clones and misses some; the assay was immunoSEQ multiplex PCR. V and J calls and clone size are as listed in that table; D and trimming were resolved from the DNA. The repertoire consists of 65,000 to 70,000 clones, with approximately 86% occurring once and the leading ten covering 1.4%. The receptor was isolated from a woman between 55 and 75 years old with acute or convalescent COVID-19. The material sequenced was peripheral blood.

The CDR3 sequence is CASSEPRLAGGPETQYF. The CDR3 nucleotides are TGTGCCAGCAGTGAACCCAGACTAGCGGGAGGTCCGGAGACCCAGTACTTC. The rearrangement joins TRBV6-1 to TRBJ2-5, with 13 bases fitting TRBD2. V dropped 2 bases and J dropped 5; count of bases not matched to a gene: 8. The CDR3 contains 17 residues. Germline CDR1 reads MNHNS; CDR2 reads SASEGT.